Listed below are T cell receptor beta chains from one sample, sequenced in a study of cytomegalovirus exposure and HLA in healthy donors. Using immunoSEQ multiplex PCR, the repertoire was profiled, and TCRdb retains in-frame clones only, with some absent. Of some 98,000 clones listed, roughly 87% are singletons. Specimen: PBMCs. The receptors were sampled from a man younger than 30 in good health and CMV-seropositive. CDR3s include the opening cysteine and the closing phenylalanine or tryptophan. The D gene is left open where the match is weak. Size is stated for part of the rows, as once, few or many counts, or as a class when the clone is expanded.

>TRBV4-2|-|TRBJ1-6|few
TGTGCCAGCAGCCATGGAGGCAGTTCACCCCTCCACTTT
CASSHGGSSPLHF
>TRBV10-3|TRBD1|TRBJ2-3|-
TGTGCCGCCATGACAGGGGCCACAGATACGCAGTATTTT
CAAMTGATDTQYF
>TRBV6-5|-|TRBJ2-7|-
TGTGCCAGCAGTTACCGGGAAGTTAAGGACGAGCAGTACTTC
CASSYREVKDEQYF
>TRBV6-1|-|TRBJ2-2|-
TGTGCCAGCAGTGAACCTGTATTCGCGAACACCGGGGAGCTGTTTTTT
CASSEPVFANTGELFF
>TRBV4-1|-|TRBJ1-4|once
TGCGCCAGCAGCCAGAACACAGGGTTTAGTACAACTAATGAAAAACTGTTTTTT
CASSQNTGFSTTNEKLFF
>TRBV4-3|-|TRBJ2-1|-
TGCGCCAGCAGCCAAGGGACACGTTACAATGAGCAGTTCTTC
CASSQGTRYNEQFF
>TRBV7-9|TRBD1|TRBJ2-1|-
TGTGCCAGCAGGAACCCGGTTCGAGACAGGGAGTATGAGCAGTTCTTC
CASRNPVRDREYEQFF
>TRBV6-6|TRBD1|TRBJ1-2|-
TGTGCCAGCACTGGCCAGGGGGGTTTCACCTTC
CASTGQGGFTF
>TRBV29-1|TRBD2|TRBJ2-5|-
TGCAGCGTTGACCCTAGCGGGGTTACGGGAGAGACCCAGTACTTC
CSVDPSGVTGETQYF
>TRBV6-5|TRBD1|TRBJ2-5|-
TGTGCCAGCAGTCAGGGGACAGGGGGCAAAGAGACCCAGTACTTC
CASSQGTGGKETQYF
>TRBV28|-|TRBJ2-1|-
TGTGCCAGCAGTCCTGGAACAGCAGGCTCCTACAATGAGCAGTTCTTC
CASSPGTAGSYNEQFF
>TRBV21-1|-|TRBJ1-5|-
TGTGCCAGCTCCTACCAGGGGATTTGTGGCAATCAGCCCCAGCATTTT
CASSYQGICGNQPQHF
>TRBV19|-|TRBJ2-4|once
TGTGCCAGTAGTTCAACAGGTTCCAAAAACATTCAGTACTTC
CASSSTGSKNIQYF
>TRBV2|-|TRBJ2-3|-
TGTGCCAGCGCCCAGGGTGGATGGGCGGAAGACACAGATACGCAGTATTTT
CASAQGGWAEDTDTQYF
>TRBV5-4|TRBD2|TRBJ2-1|-
TGTGCCAGCAGCCCGGGGGGGGAACTAGCGGGATACAATGAGCAGTTCTTC
CASSPGGELAGYNEQFF
>TRBV4-1|-|TRBJ2-1|-
TGCGCCAGCAGCCAACGTCAGGACTCCCCCTACAATGAGCAGTTCTTC
CASSQRQDSPYNEQFF
>TRBV11-1|TRBD2|TRBJ2-3|-
TGTGCCAGCACACCGGGACTAGGGGGAACAGATACGCAGTATTTT
CASTPGLGGTDTQYF
>TRBV7-2|TRBD2|TRBJ2-2|-
TGTGCCAGCAGCTTAATCAGGCGAGCGGGAGGAGGAACCGGGGAGCTGTTTTTT
CASSLIRRAGGGTGELFF
>TRBV10-3|-|TRBJ2-2|-
TGTGCCATCAGTGCAATCGGTAACACCGGGGAGCTGTTTTTT
CAISAIGNTGELFF
>TRBV6-4|TRBD2|TRBJ2-5|few
TGTGCCAGCAGTGAAACTAGCGGGGGCCAAGAGACCCAGTACTTC
CASSETSGGQETQYF
>TRBV28|TRBD1|TRBJ2-4|-
TGTGCCAGCAGTAGACAGGGCGTAAGTTCCATTCAGTACTTC
CASSRQGVSSIQYF
>TRBV7-2|TRBD2|TRBJ2-7|once
TGTGCCAGCAGCTTAGCTAGCGGGACTGACTACGAGCAGTACTTC
CASSLASGTDYEQYF
>TRBV25-1|TRBD1|TRBJ1-4|-
TGTGCCAGCAGTGAAGGCAGGGGGGTAGGGGAAAAACTGTTTTTT
CASSEGRGVGEKLFF
>TRBV18|-|TRBJ1-2|-
TGTGCCAGCTCACCACCAGGACTCTATGGCTACACCTTC
CASSPPGLYGYTF
>TRBV7-2|-|TRBJ2-1|few
TGTGCCAGCAGCCCAGGGCGGAATGAGCAGTTCTTC
CASSPGRNEQFF
>TRBV19|-|TRBJ2-7|few
TGTGCCAGTAGTGCCAACAGACCCTACGAGCAGTACTTC
CASSANRPYEQYF